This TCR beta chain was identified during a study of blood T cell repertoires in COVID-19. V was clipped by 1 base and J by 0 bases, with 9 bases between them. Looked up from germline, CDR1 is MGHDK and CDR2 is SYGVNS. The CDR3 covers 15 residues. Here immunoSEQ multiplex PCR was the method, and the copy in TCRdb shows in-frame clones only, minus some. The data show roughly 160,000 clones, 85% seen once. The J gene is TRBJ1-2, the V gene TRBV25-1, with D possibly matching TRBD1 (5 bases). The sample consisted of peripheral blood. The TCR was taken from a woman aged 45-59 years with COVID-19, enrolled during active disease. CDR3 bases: TGTGCCAGCAGTGAATTTGGGGGGGCTAACTATGGCTACACCTTC. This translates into CASSEFGGANYGYTF.